The 3 T cell receptor beta chains below were found in one sample sequenced in a study of OX40 agonist ivuxolimab in advanced cancers. Data came from immunoSEQ multiplex PCR; TCRdb stores just in-frame clones and leaves some out. The sample carries tens of thousands of clones, roughly 88% recorded once. This material consisted of CD4+ or CD8+ T cells sorted from blood, taken in a trial of the OX40 agonist ivuxolimab. These receptors all stem from an adult with an advanced solid tumor such as melanoma, head and neck, liver or kidney cancer.

This rearrangement joins TRBV10-2 to TRBJ1-1; perhaps TRBD1 as D (6 bases). V was pared by 3 bases and J by 5 bases, with 16 bases between. CDR3 length: 15 amino acids. Germline lookup yields CDR1 WSHSY and CDR2 SAAADI. Here the CDR3 reads CASSEWAGAQTEAFF. The CDR3 region has the DNA TGCGCCAGCAGTGAATGGGCAGGGGCGCAAACTGAAGCTTTCTTT.

The J gene is TRBJ1-2, the V gene TRBV29-1; D remains ambiguous. This CDR3 has 11 amino acids. The germline gives CDR1 SQVTM, CDR2 ANQGSEA. The germline V and J ends were trimmed by 6 bases and 6 bases, with 11 bases remaining between them. This chain's CDR3 is CSVAGSDGYTF. The CDR3 nucleotides read TGCAGCGTGGCCGGATCCGATGGCTACACCTTC. The full variable domain, in which reference TRBV29-1 and TRBJ1-2 provide the parts outside the CDR3, is SAVISQKPSRDICQRGTSLTIQCQVDSQVTMMFWYRQQPGQSLTLIATANQGSEATYESGFVIDKFPISRPNLTFSTLTVSNMSPEDSSIYLCSVAGSDGYTFGSGTRLTVV.

The gene calls are TRBV6-6 and TRBJ1-5; 7 positions agree with TRBD1. The V gene end was trimmed by 4 bases and the J gene end by 6 bases; junction bases not matched to a gene: 9. CDR3 length: 15 amino acids. Germline V gives CDR1 MNHNY, CDR2 SVGAGI (reference sequence). As DNA, the CDR3 is TGTGCCAGCAGTTTCGCTGGGACAGTAGGTCAGCCCCAGCATTTT. It yields the protein CASSFAGTVGQPQHF.